Detailed here is one T cell receptor (beta chain). The target antigen is unknown. CDR3 length: 14 residues. Between the trimmed V and J ends, which lost 4 bases and 8 bases, there was a span of 15 bases. Germline CDR1 LGHNA, CDR2 YSLEER. A J-beta primer mix and a sample-barcoded 5' primer were used in a second PCR of roughly 6 to 11 cycles. Each CDR3 protein is one row after TCRdb ran MiXCR on the 5' RACE reads. The data show roughly 900,000 distinct CDR3 sequences, roughly 48% seen once. The record originates from a study of blood T cells in healthy people across ages. Study-wide results and limits: Any conclusive comparison of naive versus antigen-experienced cells was prevented by using unsorted PBMCs.

This receptor was obtained from a man aged 30 to 45 in good health. V usage is TRBV4-3 and J usage is TRBJ2-1; a weak D match, TRBD2 (6 bases). The source material was blood. CDR3: CASSLGGPGHEQFF. The CDR3, as DNA: TGCGCCAGCAGCCTCGGGGGTCCGGGGCATGAGCAGTTCTTC.